This TCR beta chain was identified in a study of cytomegalovirus exposure and HLA in healthy donors. With 60 Vbeta and 13 Jbeta primers, the PCR was carried out. Assay: immunoSEQ multiplex PCR; the TCRdb copy retains only in-frame clones and omits some. The sample holds approximately 100,000 clones, 10% seen once. CDR1 and CDR2 (germline): SGHDT, YYEEEE. Between the trimmed V and J ends, which lost 0 bases and 4 bases, there was a span of 10 bases. CDR3 length: 14 residues. This rearrangement joins TRBV5-6 to TRBJ1-2, with TRBD1 as a possible D gene (6 bases). Material: PBMCs. The TCR was taken from a man aged 35 to 55 in good health and CMV-seropositive. CDR3 sequence: CASSLGQAFYGYTF. As DNA, the CDR3 is TGTGCCAGCAGCTTGGGACAGGCGTTCTATGGCTACACCTTC.